This T cell receptor beta chain appears in the sequencing data of a study of blood T cell repertoires in COVID-19. Study-level information: The United States, Italy and Spain were the sources of the acute and convalescent COVID-19 samples.

Allocation to cohorts depended on clinical history reported by the participants. Recovered status applied to Cohort 3 donors who had two consecutive negative PCRs. It also applied to those with clearance or with symptom resolution. Losses at the gene ends were 5 bases for V and 1 base for J; bases not matched to a gene: 7. Per germline, CDR1 LNHNV and CDR2 YYDKDF (reference sequence). The CDR3 is 15 amino acids. The repertoire was sequenced with immunoSEQ multiplex PCR; TCRdb's copy has only in-frame clones and lacks some. Among some 250,000 clones listed, 75% to 90% were seen once. The sequencing input was PBMCs or T cells enriched from blood (not recorded which). The receptor was isolated from a man aged 35 to 55 who had recovered from COVID-19. The chain is built from TRBV15 and TRBJ1-1; 7 positions agree with TRBD1. Here the CDR3 reads CATSLRAGGNTEAFF. The CDR3 nucleotides are TGTGCCACCAGCTTACGCGCAGGGGGGAACACTGAAGCTTTCTTT.